This T cell receptor beta chain was identified during a study of T cell responses to AZD1222 COVID-19 vaccine. V shed 5 bases and J shed 0 bases, with 10 bases lying between them. The CDR3 runs to 15 residues. The germline V gene has CDR1 MNHEY and CDR2 SVGAGI. Clones were sequenced by immunoSEQ multiplex PCR, and TCRdb holds only the in-frame ones, with some missing. Here the sample spans some 190,000 clones, over 80% being singletons. This receptor was obtained from an adult in good health. This specimen consisted of peripheral blood, obtained on day 0 of AZD1222 vaccination. V and J are TRBV6-5 and TRBJ1-4, with a possible D match to TRBD1 (5 bases). CDR3 protein: CASSRGFATNEKLFF. Written as DNA, the CDR3 is TGTGCCAGCAGTAGGGGCTTTGCAACTAATGAAAAACTGTTTTTT.